This T cell receptor (beta chain) was profiled in a study of blood T cells in healthy people across ages. This CDR3 is built from 13 residues. Germline V gene sequence: CDR1 MDHEN, CDR2 SYDVKM. V lost 7 bases and J 8 bases, leaving 17 bases between the germline ends. Then a second PCR, running roughly 7 to 11 cycles, was carried out with a sample-barcoded 5' primer and a J-beta primer mix. TCRdb processed the 5' RACE reads anew with MiXCR; each CDR3 protein has one entry. The sample has under 800,000 distinct CDR3 sequences; about 42% are singletons. The specimen was blood. This receptor was identified in a woman aged 55-70 years in good health. The chain is built from TRBV28 and TRBJ1-2; no firm D call. The CDR3 nucleotides read TGTGCCAGCATCCCGAGGAGTTTGGGAGGCTACACCTTC. Encoded protein: CASIPRSLGGYTF.